A selection of T cell receptor beta chains follows, all from one sample in a study of technical replicates of blood from a handful of donors. Sequencing was performed with immunoSEQ multiplex PCR; in TCRdb, only in-frame clones are kept and a portion is missing. This sample has about 75,000 clones, with around 97% found just once. The sequenced material came from T cells isolated from PBMCs. The receptors were sampled from a human donor in good health. CDR3s leave out the opening cysteine and the closing phenylalanine or tryptophan. Fields, in order: J gene, V gene, CDR3 protein.

TRBJ2-3 TRBV19 ASTTGQVKHWDTQY
TRBJ1-1 TRBV19 ASSPGHTNTEAF
TRBJ2-1 TRBV5-6 ASSSRTSSYNEQF
TRBJ2-1 TRBV7-3 ASSLTSGYTYNEQF
TRBJ2-1 TRBV23-1 ASPRGGRVRNEQF
TRBJ1-5 TRBV19 ASSIGTGNQPQH
TRBJ2-7 TRBV10-3 AIRPTGDAYEQY
TRBJ2-1 TRBV2 ASGTRGNEQF
TRBJ1-4 TRBV27 ASSRDRPWEKLF
TRBJ2-7 TRBV30 AWSPSAISYEQY
TRBJ1-5 TRBV28 ASSLGQNNQPQH
TRBJ2-1 TRBV9 ASSLAGLAGANEQF